This T cell receptor beta chain derives from a study of shared clonotypes between healthy human individuals. Findings and caveats of the study: The small donor group covered limited genetic and exposure diversity.

Concerning this clone: Its antigen remains unidentified.

Every subset had its genomic DNA shared out evenly among several immunoSEQ plates. Generated by immunoSEQ multiplex PCR, the TCRdb table keeps only in-frame clones and is missing some. The table includes a few hundred thousand clones, around 97% detected once. None of the donors, who were healthy HIV-negative adults, had recently had acute infections or vaccinations. The sequencing input was naive CD4+ T cells sorted from blood. Noted subset: CD45RA+ positively selected. The TCR sequence derives from a woman aged 30 to 39 in good health.

This CDR3 is CASSLGPRGEQYF. The CDR3 region has the DNA TGTGCCAGCAGCTTAGGTCCCCGGGGCGAGCAGTACTTC. The chain is built from TRBV7-7 and TRBJ2-7; maybe TRBD2 (5 bases). Germline lookup yields CDR1 SSHAT and CDR2 FNYEAQ (reference sequence). The V end was cut by 1 base, the J end by 6 bases, with 10 bases between. The CDR3 runs to 13 residues. Based on the CDR3 plus reference TRBV7-7 and TRBJ2-7, the full variable domain is GAGVSQSPRYKVTKRGQDVTLRCDPISSHATLYWYQQALGQGPEFLTYFNYEAQPDKSGLPSDRFSAERPEGSISTLTIQRTEQRDSAMYRCASSLGPRGEQYFGPGTRLTVT.